The 25 T cell receptor beta chains below were found in one sample sequenced in a study of PD-L1 blockade in urothelial cancer. Indicated time point: peripheral blood 6 weeks after treatment start. Profiling relied on immunoSEQ multiplex PCR, and the TCRdb table lists in-frame clones only, not all of them. The data show tens of thousands of clones, 91% seen once. This specimen was PBMCs, taken around atezolizumab (anti-PD-L1) treatment. All receptors come from a man between 70 and 80 years old with urothelial cancer.

The V and J genes are TRBV30 and TRBJ1-5; D uncertain. The CDR3 is made up of 12 amino acids. Trimming stripped 8 bases from V and 2 bases from J, with 10 bases between. Germline V gene sequence: CDR1 GTSNPN, CDR2 SVGIG (reference sequence). The chain's CDR3 is CAPPSGNQPQHF. The CDR3 DNA reads as TGTGCCCCCCCCTCCGGCAATCAGCCCCAGCATTTT.

V gene TRBV6-4 combines with J gene TRBJ2-3; 7 positions match TRBD2. The CDR3 extends over 14 amino acids. V lost 6 bases to trimming and J lost 0 bases; unmatched junction nucleotides: 3. Per germline, CDR1 MRHNA and CDR2 SNTAGT. The CDR3 nucleotides are TGTGCCAGCAGCACGGGAGGTAGCACAGATACGCAGTATTTT. Its protein is CASSTGGSTDTQYF.

The J gene is TRBJ2-1, the V gene TRBV28; 7 positions match TRBD1. Germline V gene data show CDR1 as MDHEN and CDR2 as SYDVKM. The V and J ends lost 2 bases and 1 base, in that order; junction bases with no gene match: 8. The CDR3 runs 17 residues. CDR3 bases: TGTGCCAGCAGTTTAAGAACAGGGGCTGGGTCCTACAATGAGCAGTTCTTC. Translating gives CASSLRTGAGSYNEQFF.

This chain uses TRBV28 with TRBJ1-1, with TRBD1 as a possible D gene (6 bases). CDR3 size: 15 residues. CDR1 and CDR2 from the germline V gene are MDHEN and SYDVKM. V shed 5 bases and J shed 3 bases, with 16 bases lying between them. The CDR3 is CASSPPQRGYTEAFF. CDR3 nucleotides: TGTGCCAGCAGTCCCCCTCAAAGGGGGTACACTGAAGCTTTCTTT.

This rearrangement joins TRBV5-1 to TRBJ2-5; D unresolved. The last part of the DNA fits TRBJ2-7 better; the J call may be wrong. The CDR3 loop spans 14 amino acids. Germline CDR1 SGHRS, CDR2 YFSETQ. CDR3 in DNA: TGCGCCAGCAGCTTGGTCCTAGGTTCCTACGAGCAGTACTTC. This codes for CASSLVLGSYEQYF.

This clone has just a few counts. CDR3 amino acids: CASSAQQGALNPYEQYF. As DNA, the CDR3 is TGTGCCAGCAGTGCCCAACAGGGGGCCCTAAATCCCTACGAGCAGTACTTC. V usage is TRBV27 and J usage is TRBJ2-7, with 9 nucleotides matching TRBD1. The CDR3 runs 17 residues. V was clipped by 5 bases and J by 2 bases; unmatched bases: 13. Per the germline V gene, CDR1 is MNHEY and CDR2 is SMNVEV (reference sequence).

The V and J genes are TRBV29-1 and TRBJ1-2, with 12 bases lining up with TRBD1. V was clipped by 6 bases and J by 4 bases; unmatched bases: 6. CDR1 is SQVTM and CDR2 is ANQGSEA in the germline V gene. This CDR3 is 14 amino acids long. The DNA of the CDR3 is TGCAGCGTCCAGGGACAGGGGGCTGTCTATGGCTACACCTTC. Translation gives CSVQGQGAVYGYTF.

There are a few counts of this clone. The V gene is TRBV29-1, the J gene TRBJ1-2, with D perhaps matching TRBD1 (6 bases). There are 13 residues in the CDR3. V was cut by 7 bases and J by 2 bases, with 14 bases left in between. Germline values: CDR1 SQVTM, CDR2 ANQGSEA. Here the CDR3 DNA reads TGCAGCGCTAATATCGGACAGAACTATGGCTACACCTTC. It translates to CSANIGQNYGYTF.

The chain is built from TRBV2 and TRBJ2-1, with 10 bases lining up with TRBD2. CDR1 is SNHLY and CDR2 is FYNNEI in the germline V gene. The ends lost 6 bases at V and 5 bases at J; junction bases unmatched: 13. The CDR3 is 17 amino acids. In DNA form, the CDR3 reads TGTGCCAGCAGCCTGAGAGAGCGGGAGGGGGCACACAATGAGCAGTTCTTC. Its protein product is CASSLREREGAHNEQFF.

This rearrangement joins TRBV19 to TRBJ2-5, with TRBD2 identical over 11 bases. CDR3 size: 15 residues. V lost 10 bases, J lost 2 bases, and 9 bases stayed unmatched. Germline V CDR1 and CDR2: LNHDA, SQIVND (reference sequence). The DNA of the CDR3 is TGTGCCACCAGAAGGGGGACTAGCGGTCAAGAGACCCAGTACTTC. Its translation: CATRRGTSGQETQYF.

The CDR3 reads CASSFQGSFSNQPQHF. The CDR3 DNA is TGTGCCAGCAGCTTCCAGGGGTCTTTTAGCAATCAGCCCCAGCATTTT. The gene calls are TRBV5-6 and TRBJ1-5, with a possible D match to TRBD1 (6 bases). V lost 2 bases, J lost 0 bases, and 12 bases lay in between. The CDR3 runs 16 residues. Germline V gene data show CDR1 as SGHDT and CDR2 as YYEEEE.

This clone showed up just a few times. The chain couples TRBV5-1 to TRBJ1-2, with 7 bases lining up with TRBD1. In germline, CDR1 is SGHRS, CDR2 YFSETQ. The V and J ends lost 2 bases and 3 bases, in that order; junction bases with no gene match: 4. CDR3 size: 14 residues. CDR3 amino acids: CASSFTGEDYGYTF. The CDR3 nucleotides read TGCGCCAGCAGCTTCACAGGGGAGGACTATGGCTACACCTTC.

The chain combines TRBV7-9 with TRBJ2-6; tentative D call: TRBD2 (7 bases). Between the trimmed V and J ends, which lost 3 bases and 4 bases, there was a span of 10 bases. The length of the CDR3 is 15 residues. Germline V gene lookup returns CDR1 SEHNR and CDR2 FQNEAQ (reference sequence). The CDR3 is CASSFGGRGANVLTF. The CDR3 region has the DNA TGTGCCAGCAGCTTCGGGGGGCGCGGGGCCAACGTCCTGACTTTC.

The chain recombines TRBV10-2 with TRBJ2-5, with 14 bases identical to TRBD2. This CDR3 has 18 residues. Germline V gives CDR1 WSHSY, CDR2 SAAADI. J was trimmed by 2 bases and V by 3 bases; bases with no gene match: 8. The CDR3: CASSDHGTSGGRQETQYF. DNA for the CDR3: TGCGCCAGCAGTGATCACGGGACTAGCGGGGGACGACAAGAGACCCAGTACTTC.

The J gene is TRBJ1-2, the V gene TRBV28, with 7 bases that match TRBD1. The CDR3 extends over 13 amino acids. The germline CDR1 and CDR2 sequences are MDHEN and SYDVKM. The V gene end was trimmed by 6 bases and the J gene end by 5 bases; junction bases not matched to a gene: 6. For the CDR3, the DNA is TGTGCCAGCAGATACAGGGGCGGTTATGGCTACACCTTC. It translates to CASRYRGGYGYTF.

A few counts support this clone. The gene calls are TRBV9 and TRBJ2-1; D call uncertain. This CDR3 has 14 amino acids. With 1 base removed from V and 6 bases from J, the gap between germline ends came to 11 bases. CDR1 and CDR2 from the germline V gene are SGDLS and YYNGEE. The DNA of the CDR3 is TGTGCCAGCAGCGTACAAAATTCCCCCAATGAGCAGTTCTTC. This gives the protein CASSVQNSPNEQFF.

This rearrangement joins TRBV29-1 to TRBJ1-1; TRBD1 agrees at 8 bases. CDR1 is SQVTM and CDR2 is ANQGSEA in the germline V gene. The V segment lost 5 bases and the J segment 0 bases; nucleotides outside the gene matches: 20. The CDR3 totals 19 residues. In DNA, the CDR3 is TGCAGCGTTTACAATACGCCCGGACAGGGCCTGGTCATGAACACTGAAGCTTTCTTT. The encoded protein is CSVYNTPGQGLVMNTEAFF.

This chain uses TRBV27 with TRBJ2-3; maybe TRBD1 (6 bases). The V end was cut by 0 bases, the J end by 0 bases, with 10 bases between. This CDR3 spans 16 amino acids. Looked up from germline, CDR1 is MNHEY and CDR2 is SMNVEV (reference sequence). The CDR3 DNA sequence: TGTGCCAGCAGTTTATCCACGGGACATAGCACAGATACGCAGTATTTT. It yields the protein CASSLSTGHSTDTQYF.

The chain joins TRBV19 to TRBJ2-5; 8 bases line up with TRBD2. The ends lost 4 bases at V and 5 bases at J; junction bases unmatched: 12. Germline V gene lookup returns CDR1 LNHDA and CDR2 SQIVND (reference sequence). The CDR3 has 16 amino acids. The DNA for the CDR3 is TGTGCCAGTAGTAATCAGGGCGGAGGACTAGCCGAGACCCAGTACTTC. Protein product: CASSNQGGGLAETQYF.

The CDR3 loop is CSVVQGTDTQYF. In DNA, the CDR3 is TGCAGCGTTGTGCAGGGCACAGATACGCAGTATTTT. The chain employs TRBV29-1 and TRBJ2-3; D gene uncertain. Germline values: CDR1 SQVTM, CDR2 ANQGSEA. The CDR3 runs 12 residues. V was cut by 4 bases and J by 1 base, with 6 bases left in between.

This chain connects TRBV27 to TRBJ2-1; 12 bases match TRBD2. Germline loops: CDR1 MNHEY, CDR2 SMNVEV (reference sequence). The J segment lost 6 bases and the V segment lost 4 bases, leaving 4 bases of the junction unmatched. This CDR3 has 15 residues. The CDR3 loop is CASSWTGLAGNEQFF. CDR3 sequence (DNA): TGTGCCAGCAGTTGGACGGGACTAGCGGGCAATGAGCAGTTCTTC.

The chain has TRBV19 and TRBJ2-1; 8 bases are a match to TRBD2. V lost 7 bases, J lost 7 bases, and 15 bases stayed unmatched. This CDR3 contains 16 residues. Germline assignment: CDR1 LNHDA and CDR2 SQIVND (reference sequence). CDR3 coding DNA: TGTGCCAGTACCCCGCCCGGGCTAGCGGGCACGAATGAGCAGTTCTTC. Its translation is CASTPPGLAGTNEQFF.

This clone was detected only once. The chain has TRBV2 and TRBJ2-1, with 8 bases aligning to TRBD1. The CDR3 covers 15 residues. V dropped 6 bases and J dropped 5; count of bases not matched to a gene: 9. CDR1 and CDR2 (germline): SNHLY, FYNNEI. In nucleotides, the CDR3 is TGTGCCAGCAGGATAGACAGGGGAGCCCACAATGAGCAGTTCTTC. This encodes CASRIDRGAHNEQFF.

The V gene is TRBV5-1, the J gene TRBJ1-2, with D perhaps TRBD1 (5 bases). CDR1 is SGHRS, CDR2 YFSETQ, per germline. The CDR3 length is 14 residues. Trimming stripped 3 bases from V and 3 bases from J, with 12 bases between. CDR3 in DNA: TGCGCCAGCAGCTCGACGACAGATTACTATGGCTACACCTTC. Protein: CASSSTTDYYGYTF.

J is TRBJ2-5 and V is TRBV7-3, with D possibly matching TRBD2 (5 bases). The CDR3 runs to 16 residues. Trimming pared 5 bases from V and 3 bases from J, leaving 19 bases between. The germline CDR1 and CDR2 sequences are SGHTA and FQGTGA. The CDR3 DNA reads TGTGCCAGCAGCACCGGCCGGAGCGAGGGTAAAGAGACCCAGTACTTC. This gives the protein CASSTGRSEGKETQYF.